The 19 T cell receptor beta chains listed next were all sequenced from one sample in a study of regulatory T cells in long-lasting Graves disease. The time point denotes: newly diagnosed GD, antithyroid drugs for less than 3 months. Generation of the TCR library employed RNA extracted from PBMCs. Investigators prepared the TCR beta libraries by applying iRepertoire HTBI primers and Arm-PCR of CDR3 regions. One entry per CDR3 protein, called by TCRdb with MiXCR from the multiplex PCR reads. The sample has about 420,000 distinct CDR3 sequences, about a sixth seen once. The sample was also reused in another study, on T cells in Graves' hyperthyroidism and ophthalmopathy.

The specimen was peripheral blood mononuclear cells (PBMCs), collected at new diagnosis, from a patient treated with antithyroid drugs. These receptors were collected from a woman aged 18-29 years with Graves disease.

The V and J genes are TRBV20-1 and TRBJ1-6, with D maybe TRBD1 (5 bases). Trimming removed 3 bases from V and 9 bases from J, with 18 bases in between. The CDR3 extends over 15 amino acids. CDR1 and CDR2 (germline): DFQATT, SNEGSKA (reference sequence). CDR3 sequence (DNA): TGCAGTGCTAGGGTCACCGGGAACAGGATTTCACCCCTCCACTTT. Amino acid sequence: CSARVTGNRISPLHF.

The V and J genes are TRBV4-2 and TRBJ2-5; D is undetermined. CDR3 length equals 14 residues. CDR1 is LGHNA, CDR2 YNFKEQ, per germline. Trimming shortened V by 4 bases and J by 0 bases, and 9 bases separated the two germline ends. Written as DNA, the CDR3 is TGTGCCAGCAGCCCAGGACGACACCAAGAGACCCAGTACTTC. It specifies CASSPGRHQETQYF.

This clonotype was seen ten or more times. The chain combines TRBV6-1 with TRBJ2-1; 8 bases match TRBD2. The V gene end was trimmed by 7 bases and the J gene end by 5 bases; junction bases not matched to a gene: 7. Germline V gene sequence: CDR1 MNHNS, CDR2 SASEGT. This CDR3 spans 14 amino acids. The CDR3 sequence: CASTGLAAHNEQFF. In DNA, the CDR3 is TGTGCCAGCACCGGACTAGCTGCGCACAATGAGCAGTTCTTC.

The CDR3 sequence is CASSQGGRYEQYF. CDR3 nucleotide sequence: TGCGCCAGCAGCCAGGGCGGACGGTACGAGCAGTACTTC. This sequence joins TRBV4-1 and TRBJ2-7; D not certain. The germline V and J ends were trimmed by 3 bases and 4 bases, with 10 bases remaining between them. The CDR3 is 13 residues long. Germline CDR1 is MGHRA and CDR2 is YSYEKL.

This clonotype has a handful of counts. The chain couples TRBV6-1 to TRBJ1-5; D is ambiguous. The CDR3 length is 17 residues. Germline assignment: CDR1 MNHNS and CDR2 SASEGT. Trimming removed 6 bases at V and 1 base at J, with 19 bases between. The chain's CDR3 is CASRPYIGTPSNQPQHF. The DNA for the CDR3 is TGTGCCAGCAGACCATATATCGGAACTCCAAGCAATCAGCCCCAGCATTTT.

This clonotype was counted many times. The chain uses TRBV6-1 and TRBJ2-7; 12 bases align to TRBD2. J was trimmed by 3 bases and V by 3 bases; bases with no gene match: 3. Per the germline V gene, CDR1 is MNHNS and CDR2 is SASEGT. The CDR3 runs to 15 residues. CDR3 DNA: TGTGCCAGCAGTGATGGACTAGCGGGAAACTACGAGCAGTACTTC. This encodes CASSDGLAGNYEQYF.

This clonotype was seen more than once but under ten times. J is TRBJ2-3 and V is TRBV6-2 or TRBV6-3; D remains ambiguous. The CDR3 is 15 residues long. With 5 bases removed from V and 0 bases from J, the gap between germline ends came to 12 bases. Germline CDR1 MNHEY, CDR2 SVGEGT. DNA for the CDR3: TGTGCCAGCAGTGAGGCGAGAACTAGCACAGATACGCAGTATTTT. Its protein product is CASSEARTSTDTQYF.

The gene calls are TRBV12-3 or TRBV12-4 and TRBJ2-5; the D is unclear. This CDR3 is built from 14 residues. Trimming stripped 6 bases from V and 1 base from J, with 12 bases between. CDR3 coding DNA: TGTGCCAGCAGCGCCACGGTCCTCCAAGAGACCCAGTACTTC. Protein product: CASSATVLQETQYF.

The chain uses TRBV7-2 and TRBJ2-2; 8 bases align to TRBD2. The ends lost 3 bases at V and 6 bases at J; junction bases unmatched: 9. This CDR3 is built from 16 residues. CDR1 is SGHTA, CDR2 FQGNSA, per germline. The CDR3 DNA follows: TGTGCCAGCAGCTTCTTACTAGCGGAGGATCCCGGGGAGCTGTTTTTT. This sequence encodes CASSFLLAEDPGELFF.

In its sample, this clonotype was seen many times. The chain links TRBV4-3 to TRBJ2-5; D remains ambiguous. The CDR3 consists of 15 residues. The V gene lost 0 bases and the J gene lost 1 base, with 9 bases spanning the gap. Germline V CDR1 and CDR2: LGHNA, YSLEER. In nucleotides, the CDR3 is TGCGCCAGCAGCCAAGATGCACCAACCCAAGAGACCCAGTACTTC. Encoded protein: CASSQDAPTQETQYF.

This clonotype appeared many times. This chain uses TRBV19 with TRBJ1-1, with TRBD1 as a possible D gene (6 bases). V was clipped by 1 base and J by 8 bases, with 14 bases between them. The CDR3 has 14 residues. Per germline, CDR1 LNHDA and CDR2 SQIVND (reference sequence). For the CDR3, the DNA is TGTGCCAGTAGTATAGTATCGACTCAGGGGGAAGCTTTCTTT. Translation gives CASSIVSTQGEAFF.

In this sample, this clonotype turned up a few times. The V and J genes are TRBV3-1 and TRBJ1-5; TRBD1 matches 8 bases. CDR3 size: 15 residues. V dropped 5 bases and J dropped 9; count of bases not matched to a gene: 12. Germline CDR1 and CDR2: LGHDT and YNNKEL (reference sequence). The CDR3 DNA follows: TGTGCCAGCAGCGCTCGGACAGGGTACGAACTGCCCCAGCATTTT. Protein sequence: CASSARTGYELPQHF.

This sequence joins TRBV18 and TRBJ1-1; TRBD1 matches at 7 bases. Losses at the gene ends were 2 bases for V and 3 bases for J; bases not matched to a gene: 9. Per the germline V gene, CDR1 is KGHSH and CDR2 is LQKENI. The CDR3 extends over 16 amino acids. DNA for the CDR3: TGTGCCAGCTCACCAATTTACGGACAGGCGCACACTGAAGCTTTCTTT. Translated, it gives CASSPIYGQAHTEAFF.

This clonotype was counted many times. V and J are TRBV6-2 or TRBV6-3 and TRBJ1-2; D is possibly TRBD1 (5 bases). Germline values: CDR1 MNHEY, CDR2 SVGEGT. The germline V and J ends were trimmed by 0 bases and 4 bases, with 9 bases remaining between them. This CDR3 region has 14 residues. CDR3 in amino acids: CASSYSGPGYGYTF. The CDR3 bases are TGTGCCAGCAGTTACTCGGGGCCTGGCTATGGCTACACCTTC.

The sample holds many counts of this clonotype. The chain couples TRBV2 to TRBJ2-1; the D is unclear. The V end lost 4 bases, the J end lost 3 bases, and 10 bases lay between the germline ends. The CDR3 consists of 14 residues. CDR1 is SNHLY, CDR2 FYNNEI, per germline. CDR3 amino acids: CASSAQRSYNEQFF. The DNA of the CDR3 is TGTGCCAGCAGTGCCCAGCGCAGCTACAATGAGCAGTTCTTC.

Here the CDR3 reads CASSLTPEPNTEAFF. In nucleotides, the CDR3 is TGTGCCAGCAGCTTAACCCCGGAGCCGAACACTGAAGCTTTCTTT. The gene calls are TRBV7-3 and TRBJ1-1; D remains ambiguous. CDR1 and CDR2 (germline): SGHTA, FQGTGA. V shed 0 bases and J shed 1 base, with 9 bases lying between them. The CDR3 contains 15 residues.

This clonotype was seen at least ten times. This chain links TRBV29-1 with TRBJ2-1; 11 nucleotides align to TRBD1. The CDR3 contains 13 residues. With 7 bases clipped from V and 9 bases from J, the junction kept 8 bases outside the gene matches. Germline V gives CDR1 SQVTM, CDR2 ANQGSEA. The CDR3 is CSAKDRGLSEQFF. CDR3 coding DNA: TGCAGCGCAAAGGACAGGGGGCTCAGTGAGCAGTTCTTC.

Of note for this clonotype: A single base separates this from a much larger clone, so it may be a read error. V usage is TRBV20-1 and J usage is TRBJ2-1, with TRBD1 as a possible D gene (5 bases). Germline V gene lookup returns CDR1 DFQATT and CDR2 SNEGSKA (reference sequence). This CDR3 has 14 residues. Trimming stripped 4 bases from V and 10 bases from J, with 20 bases between. The CDR3 DNA is TGCAGTGCTAACGATGACAGCTCCTCCTACGAGCAGTTCTTC. Amino acid sequence: CSANDDSSSYEQFF.

Notes on this clonotype: A much larger clone is a single base away; this may be a read error. This rearrangement joins TRBV6-2 or TRBV6-3 to TRBJ2-1; 7 bases are shared with TRBD2. From germline, CDR1 is MNHEY and CDR2 SVGEGT. V shed 2 bases and J 8 bases; nucleotides not matched to a gene: 9. The CDR3 length is 15 residues. The CDR3 region has the DNA TGTGCCAGCAGTTACGGGCGGGAGATGGGCGATGAGCAGTTCTTC. The encoded protein is CASSYGREMGDEQFF.